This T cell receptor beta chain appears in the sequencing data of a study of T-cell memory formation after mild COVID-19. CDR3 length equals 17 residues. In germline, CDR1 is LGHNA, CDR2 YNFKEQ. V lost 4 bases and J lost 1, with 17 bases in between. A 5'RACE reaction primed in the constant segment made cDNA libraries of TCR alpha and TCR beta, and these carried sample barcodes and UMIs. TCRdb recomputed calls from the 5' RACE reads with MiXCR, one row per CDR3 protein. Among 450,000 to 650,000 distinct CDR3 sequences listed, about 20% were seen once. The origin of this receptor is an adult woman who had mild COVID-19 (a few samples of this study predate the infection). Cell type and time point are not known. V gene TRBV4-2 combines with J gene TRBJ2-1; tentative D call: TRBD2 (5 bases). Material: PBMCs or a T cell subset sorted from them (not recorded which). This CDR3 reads CASSPGAAAASYNEQFF. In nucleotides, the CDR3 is TGTGCCAGCAGCCCCGGAGCTGCAGCGGCGTCCTACAATGAGCAGTTCTTC.